This paragraph covers one T cell receptor beta chain sequence. Its cognate antigen is unknown. The data were obtained in a study of beta chain features in type 1 diabetes. The study, taken as a whole, reports: Among all four CD4+ subsets, Type 1 diabetes patients had TCRB CDR3s that were moderately but significantly shorter. cDNA-based reads could over-represent cells with high TCR expression.

The V gene's germline CDR1 is SGHAT and CDR2 FQNNGV. The CDR3 consists of 13 residues. Trimming cost V 3 bases and J 3 bases, with 9 bases left between them. Via the markers CD45RO/CCR7/CD25/CD127/CD95/CD27, stem cell-like memory, regulatory, central memory and naive CD4+ cells were sorted. Populations isolated by sorting all had purity greater than 95%. All of the isolated RNA was reverse transcribed, so expressed TCRB transcripts were sequenced. Profiling relied on immunoSEQ multiplex PCR, and the TCRdb table lists in-frame clones only, not all of them. The repertoire holds some 160,000 clones, 7.5% to 9.5% seen once, with over 0.5% in the top ten.

This chain joins TRBV11-2 and TRBJ2-7; possibly TRBD1 for D (5 bases). The sequencing sample was made of central memory CD4+ T cells from blood. This TCR was recovered from a woman under 30 with type 1 diabetes. The CDR3 loop is CASSFNQGYEQYF. CDR3 coding DNA: TGTGCCAGCAGCTTCAATCAGGGCTACGAGCAGTACTTC.